This TCR beta chain was sequenced during a study of T cell responses to AZD1222 COVID-19 vaccine. Study-level points and caveats: Repertoires in all cases were sampled only once the peak T cell response had passed.

Method: immunoSEQ multiplex PCR; TCRdb's copy keeps in-frame clones and lacks some. Among fewer than 90,000 clones listed, about 90% were seen once. Only a few counts were recorded for this clone. The target antigen is unknown. This material consisted of peripheral blood, taken 28 days after the second AZD1222 dose. This TCR was sampled from an adult who received the AZD1222 COVID-19 vaccine.

DNA of the CDR3: TGTGCCAGCAGCTCGAACGACGGGCAGCCCCAGCATTTT. Translated: CASSSNDGQPQHF. This chain links TRBV7-6 with TRBJ1-5, with unresolved D. V lost 4 bases, J lost 7 bases, and 11 bases lay in between. Looked up from germline, CDR1 is SGHVS and CDR2 is FNYEAQ. This CDR3 contains 13 residues.